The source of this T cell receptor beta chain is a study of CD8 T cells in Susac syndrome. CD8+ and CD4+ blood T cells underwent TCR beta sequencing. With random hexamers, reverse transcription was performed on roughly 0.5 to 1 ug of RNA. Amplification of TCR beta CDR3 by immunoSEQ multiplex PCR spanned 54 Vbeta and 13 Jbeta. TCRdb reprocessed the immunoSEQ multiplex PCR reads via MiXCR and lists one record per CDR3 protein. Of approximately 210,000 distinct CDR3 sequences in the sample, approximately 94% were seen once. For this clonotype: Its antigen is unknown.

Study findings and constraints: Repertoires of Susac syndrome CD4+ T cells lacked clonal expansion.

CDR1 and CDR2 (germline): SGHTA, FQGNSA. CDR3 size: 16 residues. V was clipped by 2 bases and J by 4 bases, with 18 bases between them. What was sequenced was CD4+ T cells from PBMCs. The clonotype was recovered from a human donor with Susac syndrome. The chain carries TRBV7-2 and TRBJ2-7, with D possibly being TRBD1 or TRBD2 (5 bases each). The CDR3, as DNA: TGTGCCAGCAGCTTAATACGGGTCGGGGCAGGGTACGAGCAGTACTTC. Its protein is CASSLIRVGAGYEQYF.